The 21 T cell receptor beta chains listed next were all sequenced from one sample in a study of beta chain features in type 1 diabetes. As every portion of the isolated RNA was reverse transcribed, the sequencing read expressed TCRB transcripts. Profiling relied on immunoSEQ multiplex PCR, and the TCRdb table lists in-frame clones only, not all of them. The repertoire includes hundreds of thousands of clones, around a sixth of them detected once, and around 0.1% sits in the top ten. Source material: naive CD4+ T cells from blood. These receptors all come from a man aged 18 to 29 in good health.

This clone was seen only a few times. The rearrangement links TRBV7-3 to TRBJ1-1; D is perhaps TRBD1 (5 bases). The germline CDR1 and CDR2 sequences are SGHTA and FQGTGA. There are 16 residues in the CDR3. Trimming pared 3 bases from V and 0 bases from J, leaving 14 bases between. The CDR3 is CASSLTGTGMNTEAFF. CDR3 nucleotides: TGTGCCAGCAGCTTGACCGGGACGGGAATGAACACTGAAGCTTTCTTT.

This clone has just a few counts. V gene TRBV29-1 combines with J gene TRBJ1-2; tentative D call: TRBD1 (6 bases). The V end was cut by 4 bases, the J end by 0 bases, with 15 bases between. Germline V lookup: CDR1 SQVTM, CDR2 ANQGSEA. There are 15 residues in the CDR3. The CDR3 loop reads CSVGGHPMSNYGYTF. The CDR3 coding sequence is TGCAGCGTTGGGGGACATCCTATGTCTAACTATGGCTACACCTTC.

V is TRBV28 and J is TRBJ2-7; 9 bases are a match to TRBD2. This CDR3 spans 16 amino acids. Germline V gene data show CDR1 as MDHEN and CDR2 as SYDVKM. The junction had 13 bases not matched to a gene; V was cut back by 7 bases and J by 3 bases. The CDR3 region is CASITPRGSGSYEQYF. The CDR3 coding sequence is TGTGCCAGCATAACCCCACGGGGTAGCGGGAGCTACGAGCAGTACTTC.

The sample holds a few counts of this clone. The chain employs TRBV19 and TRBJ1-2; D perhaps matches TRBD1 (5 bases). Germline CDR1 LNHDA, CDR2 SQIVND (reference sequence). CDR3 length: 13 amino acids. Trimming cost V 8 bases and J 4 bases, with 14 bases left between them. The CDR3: CASSTYRSYGYTF. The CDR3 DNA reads TGTGCCAGTTCGACTTACAGGTCCTATGGCTACACCTTC.

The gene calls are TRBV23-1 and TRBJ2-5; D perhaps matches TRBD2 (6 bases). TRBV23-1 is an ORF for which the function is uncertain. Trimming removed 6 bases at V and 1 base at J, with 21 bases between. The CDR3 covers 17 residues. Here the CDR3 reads CASRRRRDPPTQETQYF. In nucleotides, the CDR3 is TGCGCCAGCAGGAGGAGGCGGGACCCACCCACCCAAGAGACCCAGTACTTC.

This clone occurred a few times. Here the CDR3 DNA reads TGCGCCAGCAGCTTGATGGGGGCCTACGAGCAGTACTTC. Translated, it gives CASSLMGAYEQYF. The chain joins TRBV5-1 to TRBJ2-7; D may correspond to TRBD1 or TRBD2 (5 bases each). V lost 1 base and J 2 bases, leaving 7 bases between the germline ends. The V gene's germline CDR1 is SGHRS and CDR2 YFSETQ. The CDR3 consists of 13 residues.

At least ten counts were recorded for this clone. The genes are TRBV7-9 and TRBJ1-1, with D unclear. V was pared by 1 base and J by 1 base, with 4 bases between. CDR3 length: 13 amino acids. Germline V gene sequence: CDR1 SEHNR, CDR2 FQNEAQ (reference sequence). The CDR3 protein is CASSLDPNTEAFF. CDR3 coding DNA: TGTGCCAGCAGCTTAGACCCGAACACTGAAGCTTTCTTT.

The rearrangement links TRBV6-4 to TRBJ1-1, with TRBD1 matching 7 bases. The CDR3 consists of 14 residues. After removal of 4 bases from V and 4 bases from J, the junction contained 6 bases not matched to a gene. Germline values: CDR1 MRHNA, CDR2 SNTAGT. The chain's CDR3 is CASSATGRGTEAFF. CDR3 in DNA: TGTGCCAGCAGTGCGACAGGGCGAGGCACTGAAGCTTTCTTT.

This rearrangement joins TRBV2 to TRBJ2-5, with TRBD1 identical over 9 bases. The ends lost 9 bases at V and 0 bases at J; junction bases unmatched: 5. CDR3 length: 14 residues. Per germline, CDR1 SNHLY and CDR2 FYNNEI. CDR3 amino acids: CASKDRGYQETQYF. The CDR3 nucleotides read TGTGCCAGTAAGGACAGGGGATACCAAGAGACCCAGTACTTC. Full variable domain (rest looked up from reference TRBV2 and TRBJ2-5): EPEVTQTPSHQVTQMGQEVILRCVPISNHLYFYWYRQILGQKVEFLVSFYNNEISEKSEIFDDQFSVERPDGSNFTLKIRSTKLEDSAMYFCASKDRGYQETQYFGPGTRLLVL.

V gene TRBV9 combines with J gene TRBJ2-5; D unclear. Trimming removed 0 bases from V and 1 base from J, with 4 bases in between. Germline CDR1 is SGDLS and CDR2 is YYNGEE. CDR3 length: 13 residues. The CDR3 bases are TGTGCCAGCAGCGTAGCGGCCCAAGAGACCCAGTACTTC. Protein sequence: CASSVAAQETQYF.

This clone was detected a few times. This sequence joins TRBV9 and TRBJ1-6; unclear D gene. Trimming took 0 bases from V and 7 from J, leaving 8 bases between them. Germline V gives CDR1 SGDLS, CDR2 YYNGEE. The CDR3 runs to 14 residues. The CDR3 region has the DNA TGTGCCAGCAGCGTAGGCCAATGGAATTCACCCCTCCACTTT. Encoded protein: CASSVGQWNSPLHF.

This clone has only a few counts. The CDR3 DNA follows: TGTGCCAGCAGCTTCCGGGACATCCCTGGGGCCAACGTCCTGACTTTC. Translating gives CASSFRDIPGANVLTF. The J gene is TRBJ2-6, the V gene TRBV7-2; maybe TRBD1 (6 bases). CDR1 is SGHTA and CDR2 is FQGNSA in the germline V gene. V was cut by 3 bases and J by 2 bases, with 11 bases left in between. The CDR3 consists of 16 residues. Full variable domain (missing parts from reference TRBV7-2 and TRBJ2-6): GAGVSQSPSNKVTEKGKDVELRCDPISGHTALYWYRQSLGQGLEFLIYFQGNSAPDKSGLPSDRFSAERTGGSVSTLTIQRTQQEDSAVYLCASSFRDIPGANVLTFGAGSRLTVL.

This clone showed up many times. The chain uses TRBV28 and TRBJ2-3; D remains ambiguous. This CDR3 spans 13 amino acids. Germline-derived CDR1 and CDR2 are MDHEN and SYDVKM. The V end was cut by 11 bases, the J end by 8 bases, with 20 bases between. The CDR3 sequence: CASCRSPPTTQYF. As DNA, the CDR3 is TGTGCCTCCTGTAGGAGTCCCCCGACTACGCAGTATTTT.

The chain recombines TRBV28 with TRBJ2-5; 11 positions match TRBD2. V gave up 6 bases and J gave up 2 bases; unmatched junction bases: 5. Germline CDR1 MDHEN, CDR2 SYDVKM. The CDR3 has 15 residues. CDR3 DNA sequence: TGTGCCAGCAGACGACTAGCGGGATCTCAAGAGACCCAGTACTTC. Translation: CASRRLAGSQETQYF.

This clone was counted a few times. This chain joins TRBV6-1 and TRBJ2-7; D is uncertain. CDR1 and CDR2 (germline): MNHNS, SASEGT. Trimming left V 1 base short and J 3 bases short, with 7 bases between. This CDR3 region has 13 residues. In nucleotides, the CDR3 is TGTGCCAGCAGTGAAGGGCGGAACTACGAGCAGTACTTC. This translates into CASSEGRNYEQYF.

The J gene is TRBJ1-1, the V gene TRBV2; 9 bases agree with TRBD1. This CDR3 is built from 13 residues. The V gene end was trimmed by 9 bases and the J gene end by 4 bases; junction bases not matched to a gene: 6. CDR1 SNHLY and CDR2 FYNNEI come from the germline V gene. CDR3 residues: CASSGQGITEAFF. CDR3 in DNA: TGTGCCAGTTCCGGACAGGGGATCACTGAAGCTTTCTTT.

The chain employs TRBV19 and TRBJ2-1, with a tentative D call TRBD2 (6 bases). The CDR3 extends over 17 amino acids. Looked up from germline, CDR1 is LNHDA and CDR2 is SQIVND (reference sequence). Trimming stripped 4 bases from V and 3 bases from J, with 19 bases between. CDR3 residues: CASSTPKGQRVYNEQFF. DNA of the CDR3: TGTGCCAGTAGTACGCCGAAGGGCCAGCGGGTCTACAATGAGCAGTTCTTC.

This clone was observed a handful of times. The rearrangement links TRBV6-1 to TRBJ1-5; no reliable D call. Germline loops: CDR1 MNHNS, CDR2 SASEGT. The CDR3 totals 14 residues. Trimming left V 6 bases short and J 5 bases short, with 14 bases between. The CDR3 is CASRENFKHQPQHF. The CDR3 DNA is TGTGCCAGCAGGGAGAACTTTAAACATCAGCCCCAGCATTTT.

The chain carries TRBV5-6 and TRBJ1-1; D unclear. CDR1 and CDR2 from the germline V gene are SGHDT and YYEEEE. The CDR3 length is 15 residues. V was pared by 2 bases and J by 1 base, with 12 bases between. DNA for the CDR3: TGTGCCAGCAGCTTTTTTGGTCTGCCGAACACTGAAGCTTTCTTT. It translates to CASSFFGLPNTEAFF.

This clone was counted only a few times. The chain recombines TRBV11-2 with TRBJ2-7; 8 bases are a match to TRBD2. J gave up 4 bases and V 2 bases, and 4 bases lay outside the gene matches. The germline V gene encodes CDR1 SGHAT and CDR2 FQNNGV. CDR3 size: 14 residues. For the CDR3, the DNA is TGTGCCAGCAGCTTACTAGCGGGTTCATACGAGCAGTACTTC. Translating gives CASSLLAGSYEQYF. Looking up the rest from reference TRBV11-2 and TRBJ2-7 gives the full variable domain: EAGVAQSPRYKIIEKRQSVAFWCNPISGHATLYWYQQILGQGPKLLIQFQNNGVVDDSQLPKDRFSAERLKGVDSTLKIQPAKLEDSAVYLCASSLLAGSYEQYFGPGTRLTVT.

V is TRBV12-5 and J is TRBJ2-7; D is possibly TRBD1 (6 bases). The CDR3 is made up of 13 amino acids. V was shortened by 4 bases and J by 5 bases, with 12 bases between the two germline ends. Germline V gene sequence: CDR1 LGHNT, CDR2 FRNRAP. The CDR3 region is CASGYSGADEQYF. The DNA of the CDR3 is TGTGCTAGTGGTTATTCAGGGGCCGACGAGCAGTACTTC.